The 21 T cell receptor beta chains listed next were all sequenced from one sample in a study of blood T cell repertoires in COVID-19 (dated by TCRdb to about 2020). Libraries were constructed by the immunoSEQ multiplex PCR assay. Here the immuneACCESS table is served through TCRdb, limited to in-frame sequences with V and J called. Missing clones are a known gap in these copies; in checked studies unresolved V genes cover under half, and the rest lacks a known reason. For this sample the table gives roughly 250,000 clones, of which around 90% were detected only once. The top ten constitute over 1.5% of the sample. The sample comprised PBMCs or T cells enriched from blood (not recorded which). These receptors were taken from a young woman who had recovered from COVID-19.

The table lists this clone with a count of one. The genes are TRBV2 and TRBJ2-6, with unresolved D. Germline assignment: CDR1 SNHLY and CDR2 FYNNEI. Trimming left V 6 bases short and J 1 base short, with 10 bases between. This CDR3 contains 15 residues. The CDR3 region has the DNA TGTGCCAGCAGCCCCAGGAATTCTGGGGCCAACGTCCTGACTTTC. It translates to CASSPRNSGANVLTF.

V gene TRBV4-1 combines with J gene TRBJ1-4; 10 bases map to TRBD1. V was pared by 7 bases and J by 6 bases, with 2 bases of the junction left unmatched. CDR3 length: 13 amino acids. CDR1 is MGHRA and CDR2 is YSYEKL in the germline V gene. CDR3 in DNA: TGCGCCAGCACCGGGACAGGGGATGAAAAACTGTTTTTT. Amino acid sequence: CASTGTGDEKLFF.

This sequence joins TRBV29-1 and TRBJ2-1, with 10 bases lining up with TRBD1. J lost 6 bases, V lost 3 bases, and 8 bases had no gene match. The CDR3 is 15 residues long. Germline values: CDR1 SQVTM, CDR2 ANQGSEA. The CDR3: CSVETPGTGVNEQFF. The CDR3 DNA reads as TGCAGCGTTGAGACCCCCGGGACAGGGGTCAATGAGCAGTTCTTC.

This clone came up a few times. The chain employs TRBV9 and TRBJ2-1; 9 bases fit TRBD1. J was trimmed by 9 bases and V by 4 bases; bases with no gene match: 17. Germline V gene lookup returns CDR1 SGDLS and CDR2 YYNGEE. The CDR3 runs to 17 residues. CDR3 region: CASSPRASGTGITEQFF. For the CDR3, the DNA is TGTGCCAGCAGCCCTCGAGCCTCCGGGACAGGGATTACTGAGCAGTTCTTC.

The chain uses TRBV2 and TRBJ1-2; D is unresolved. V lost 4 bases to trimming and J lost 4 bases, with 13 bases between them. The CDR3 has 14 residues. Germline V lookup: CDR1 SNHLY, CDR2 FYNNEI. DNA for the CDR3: TGTGCCAGCAGTGTTGCCCTCGCGGGCTATGGCTACACCTTC. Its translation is CASSVALAGYGYTF.

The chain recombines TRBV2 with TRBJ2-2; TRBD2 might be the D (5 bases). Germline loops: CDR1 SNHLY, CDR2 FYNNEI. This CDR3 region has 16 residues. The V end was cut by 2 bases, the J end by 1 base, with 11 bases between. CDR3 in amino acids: CASSERRPENTGELFF. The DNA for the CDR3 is TGTGCCAGCAGTGAAAGGAGGCCAGAGAACACCGGGGAGCTGTTTTTT.

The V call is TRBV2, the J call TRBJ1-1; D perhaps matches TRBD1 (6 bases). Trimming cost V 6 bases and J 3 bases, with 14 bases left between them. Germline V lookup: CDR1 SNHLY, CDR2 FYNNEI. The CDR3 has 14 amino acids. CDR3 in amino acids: CASRRDTLYTEAFF. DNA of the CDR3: TGTGCCAGCAGGAGGGACACCCTCTACACTGAAGCTTTCTTT.

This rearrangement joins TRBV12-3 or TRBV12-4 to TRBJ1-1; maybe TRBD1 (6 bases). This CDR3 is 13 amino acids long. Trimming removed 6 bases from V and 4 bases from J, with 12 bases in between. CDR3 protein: CASSPGESTEAFF. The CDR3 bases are TGTGCCAGCAGCCCAGGGGAAAGCACTGAAGCTTTCTTT.

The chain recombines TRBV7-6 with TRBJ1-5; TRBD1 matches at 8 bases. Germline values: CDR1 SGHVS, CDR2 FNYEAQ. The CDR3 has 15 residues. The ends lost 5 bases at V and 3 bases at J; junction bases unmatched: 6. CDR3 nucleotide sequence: TGTGCCAGCAGCCTCAGGACAGGGCACAATCAGCCCCAGCATTTT. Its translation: CASSLRTGHNQPQHF.

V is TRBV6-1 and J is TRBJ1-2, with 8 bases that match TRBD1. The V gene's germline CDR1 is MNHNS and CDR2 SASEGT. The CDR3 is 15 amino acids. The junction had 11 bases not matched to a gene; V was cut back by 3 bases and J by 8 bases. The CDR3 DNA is TGTGCCAGCAGTGATGGACAGGGCCTAACGGGAGGCTACACCTTC. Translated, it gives CASSDGQGLTGGYTF.

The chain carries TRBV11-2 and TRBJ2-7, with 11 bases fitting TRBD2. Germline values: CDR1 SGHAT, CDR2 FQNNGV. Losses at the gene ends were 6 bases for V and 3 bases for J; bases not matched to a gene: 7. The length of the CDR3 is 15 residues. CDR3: CASRKLAGVRYEQYF. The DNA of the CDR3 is TGTGCCAGCAGAAAACTAGCGGGAGTTCGCTACGAGCAGTACTTC.

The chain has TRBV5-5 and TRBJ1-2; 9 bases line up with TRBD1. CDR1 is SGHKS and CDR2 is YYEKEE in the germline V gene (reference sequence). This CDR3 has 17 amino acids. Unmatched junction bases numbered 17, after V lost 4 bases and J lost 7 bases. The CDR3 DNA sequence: TGTGCCAGCAGCCGCTCCGGGACAGGGTGGTCTTCGGGTGGCTACACCTTC. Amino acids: CASSRSGTGWSSGGYTF.

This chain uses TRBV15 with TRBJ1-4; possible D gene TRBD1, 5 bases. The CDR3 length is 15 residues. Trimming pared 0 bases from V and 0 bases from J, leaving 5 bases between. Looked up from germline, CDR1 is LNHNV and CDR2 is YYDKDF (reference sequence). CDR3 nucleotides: TGTGCCACCAGCAGAGACAGGGCAACTAATGAAAAACTGTTTTTT. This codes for CATSRDRATNEKLFF.

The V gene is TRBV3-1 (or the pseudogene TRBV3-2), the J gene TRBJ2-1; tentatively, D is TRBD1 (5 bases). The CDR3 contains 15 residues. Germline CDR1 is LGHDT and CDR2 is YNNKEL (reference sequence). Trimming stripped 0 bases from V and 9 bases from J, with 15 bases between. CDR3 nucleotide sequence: TGTGCCAGCAGCCAAGATCCCAGGGTGGCGTTTGAGCAGTTCTTC. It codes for CASSQDPRVAFEQFF.

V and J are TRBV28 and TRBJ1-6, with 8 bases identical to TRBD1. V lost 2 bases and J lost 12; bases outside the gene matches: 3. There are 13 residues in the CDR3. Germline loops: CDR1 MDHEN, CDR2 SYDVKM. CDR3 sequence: CASSLQGARPLHF. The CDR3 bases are TGTGCCAGCAGTTTACAGGGGGCCAGACCCCTCCACTTT.

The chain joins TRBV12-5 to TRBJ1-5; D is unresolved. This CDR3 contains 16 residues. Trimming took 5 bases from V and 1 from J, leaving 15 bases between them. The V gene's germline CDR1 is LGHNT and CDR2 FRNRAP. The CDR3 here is CASGPPGGGSNQPQHF. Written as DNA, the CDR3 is TGTGCTAGTGGTCCCCCGGGAGGCGGAAGCAATCAGCCCCAGCATTTT.

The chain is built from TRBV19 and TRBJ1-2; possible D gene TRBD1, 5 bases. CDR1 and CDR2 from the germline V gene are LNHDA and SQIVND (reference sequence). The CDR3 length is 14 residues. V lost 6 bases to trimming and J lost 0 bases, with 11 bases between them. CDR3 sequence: CASSRQYSNYGYTF. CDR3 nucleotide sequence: TGTGCCAGTAGCCGACAGTATTCTAACTATGGCTACACCTTC.

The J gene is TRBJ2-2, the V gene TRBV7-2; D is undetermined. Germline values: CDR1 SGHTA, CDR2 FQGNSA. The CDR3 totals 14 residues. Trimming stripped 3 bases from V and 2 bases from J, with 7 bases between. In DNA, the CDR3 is TGTGCCAGCAGCTTTCAACTTAACACCGGGGAGCTGTTTTTT. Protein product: CASSFQLNTGELFF.

Here the CDR3 reads CASSPGVSGEKLFF. The CDR3 nucleotides are TGTGCCAGCAGTCCCGGAGTCAGCGGCGAAAAACTGTTTTTT. The chain carries TRBV6-2 or TRBV6-3 and TRBJ1-4, with D unresolved. CDR1 and CDR2 (germline): MNHEY, SVGEGT. This CDR3 is 14 amino acids long. Trimming removed 5 bases from V and 8 bases from J, with 15 bases in between.

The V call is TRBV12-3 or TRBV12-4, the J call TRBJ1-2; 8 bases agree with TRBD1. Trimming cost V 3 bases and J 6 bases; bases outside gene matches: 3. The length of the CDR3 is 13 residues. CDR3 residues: CASSLDREHGYTF. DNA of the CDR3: TGTGCCAGCAGTTTGGACAGGGAGCATGGCTACACCTTC.

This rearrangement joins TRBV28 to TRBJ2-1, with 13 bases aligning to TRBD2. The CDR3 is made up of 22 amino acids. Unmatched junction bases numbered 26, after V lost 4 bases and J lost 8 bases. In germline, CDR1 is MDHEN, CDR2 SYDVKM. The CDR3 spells CASSWGGQGVTSGRACLYEQFF. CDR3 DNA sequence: TGTGCCAGCAGTTGGGGGGGGCAGGGCGTTACTAGCGGGAGGGCCTGTCTTTATGAGCAGTTCTTC.